This entry is about one TCR beta chain. There is no known antigen for this receptor. Qualities for individual bases were not recorded, and no much larger clone is one base off. The CDR3 starts with the cysteine, ends with the phenylalanine, and has 15 residues. Here the CDR3 DNA is all that survives: 45 bases in frame from base 1. Trimming at the junction amounts to 2 bases on V and 5 bases on J, and the germline ends lie 15 bases apart. Reading the germline V gene gives CDR1 MNHEY and CDR2 SVGAGI. This record comes from a study of T cell changes during pregnancy in multiple sclerosis (dated by TCRdb to between 2019 and 2020). Background for the entire study: The study examined how the T cell repertoire changed over the course of pregnancy in women with multiple sclerosis.

The library was obtained by the immunoSEQ multiplex PCR assay. TCRdb carries this immuneACCESS record with in-frame sequences only. Its versions omit some clonotypes, under half of them owing to an unresolved V gene in the studies checked, with the rest unexplained. For this sample there are 65,000 to 85,000 clones; approximately 93% appear just once. The ten largest account for under 1.5% of the sample. Sample: peripheral blood, taken in the second trimester of pregnancy. This TCR was sampled from a female donor with multiple sclerosis, enrolled in a pregnancy study. The V and J genes are TRBV6-5 and TRBJ1-2; TRBD1 is perhaps the D gene, given 6 matching bases. DNA sequence: TGTGCCAGCAGTTACCCCGGACAGAAGAGTTATGGCTACACCTTC. Its amino acids are CASSYPGQKSYGYTF.